The clone carrying this T cell receptor beta chain was picked up many times. Its target is unknown. TCRdb re-called the reads through MiXCR, storing one row per CDR3 protein. Of some 180,000 distinct CDR3 sequences listed, 15% to 20% are singletons. The entry originates in a study of T cell repertoires in cytomegalovirus infection. Study observations and caveats: Frequencies of public TCR beta families were cumulated, and this identified carriers of CMV plus the relevant HLA. HLA-C-restricted CMV clonotypes gave the most frequent clonotype in two of eight donors.

Germline CDR1 SGHTA, CDR2 FQGNSA. The CDR3 has 14 residues. Trimming removed 5 bases from V and 9 bases from J; junction bases left unmatched: 10. The source material was PBMCs. The V call is TRBV7-2, the J call TRBJ2-1, with 7 positions matching TRBD2. The receptor was derived from a human donor in good health (CMV status not recorded). Some clones in this sample may be carry-over from other donors' samples. The CDR3 spells CASSPLPGEGEQFF. As DNA, the CDR3 is TGTGCCAGCAGCCCTCTTCCGGGGGAGGGTGAGCAGTTCTTC.